The rows below give T cell receptor beta chains drawn from one sample of a study of blood T cells in healthy people across ages. TCRdb re-derived calls from the 5' RACE reads in MiXCR, one entry per CDR3 protein. The table lists approximately 290,000 distinct CDR3 sequences, roughly 29% of them singletons. Sequencing was carried out using blood. The receptors here all came from a woman between 65 and 79 years old in good health. The CDR3 runs from the conserved cysteine through the conserved F or W. Fields, in order: clone size, V gene, D gene, J gene, CDR3 protein, CDR3 DNA. A D gene is named only where the DNA matches it firmly. Rows give clone size only sometimes, using once, few, many, or a class for an expanded clone.

NA,TRBV6-5,NA,TRBJ2-1,CANSYMQPWGRKYNEQFF,TGTGCCAACAGTTACATGCAGCCTTGGGGGAGGAAATACAATGAGCAGTTCTTC
NA,TRBV20-1,NA,TRBJ2-2,CSAKRVGEELFF,TGCAGTGCTAAAAGGGTGGGAGAGGAGCTGTTTTTT
few,TRBV11-2,NA,TRBJ1-2,CASSSLGANYGYTF,TGTGCCAGCAGCTCCTTGGGCGCTAACTATGGCTACACCTTC
NA,TRBV12-3/TRBV12-4,NA,TRBJ1-4,CASRQQNEKLFF,TGTGCCAGCAGGCAGCAAAATGAAAAACTGTTTTTT
NA,TRBV21-1,NA,TRBJ2-3,CASSRGLSGGDTQYF,TGTGCCAGCAGCAGGGGACTCAGTGGTGGAGATACGCAGTACTTT
few,TRBV12-3/TRBV12-4,TRBD2,TRBJ2-7,CASSLLAGGQYEQYF,TGTGCCAGCAGTTTACTAGCGGGAGGTCAATACGAGCAGTACTTC
NA,TRBV20-1,TRBD2,TRBJ2-7,CSASRSGSGSYEQYF,TGCAGTGCTAGTAGGTCGGGCAGCGGGAGTTACGAGCAGTACTTC
NA,TRBV19,NA,TRBJ2-1,CASSIRQFNEQFF,TGTGCCAGTAGTATAAGGCAATTCAATGAGCAGTTCTTC
many,TRBV3-1,NA,TRBJ1-4,CASSLGLHNKKLFF,TGTGCCAGCAGCCTTGGGCTTCATAACAAAAAACTGTTTTTT
NA,TRBV28,NA,TRBJ1-5,CASSSTQGLNQPQHF,TGTGCCAGCAGTTCCACACAGGGCCTTAATCAGCCCCAGCATTTT
few,TRBV6-2/TRBV6-3,NA,TRBJ1-1,CASSRTAWEAFF,TGTGCCAGCAGTAGGACAGCATGGGAAGCTTTCTTT
few,TRBV28,TRBD1,TRBJ1-4,CASSLSGTENEKLFF,TGTGCCAGCAGTCTATCCGGGACAGAAAATGAAAAACTGTTTTTT
NA,TRBV12-3/TRBV12-4,NA,TRBJ2-4,CASSPQGGSKNIQYF,TGTGCCAGCAGTCCCCAGGGGGGATCCAAAAACATTCAGTACTTC
NA,TRBV29-1,TRBD2,TRBJ2-5,CSAKYSGAVGTQYF,TGCAGCGCAAAATATAGCGGGGCGGTTGGAACCCAGTACTTC
few,TRBV7-2,TRBD2,TRBJ2-3,CASSLSAPGLAGAKDTQYF,TGTGCCAGCAGCTTATCGGCGCCCGGACTAGCGGGAGCCAAAGATACGCAGTATTTT
few,TRBV28,TRBD2,TRBJ2-1,CASKQGLAGGWDEQFF,TGTGCCAGCAAACAAGGGCTAGCGGGAGGGTGGGATGAGCAGTTCTTC
few,TRBV28,NA,TRBJ2-5,CASSLGGSETQYF,TGTGCCAGCAGTCTTGGGGGCTCGGAGACCCAGTACTTC
NA,TRBV6-6,NA,TRBJ2-7,CASSYSIGIYEQYF,TGTGCCAGCAGTTACTCGATAGGGATCTACGAGCAGTACTTC
NA,TRBV20-1,TRBD2,TRBJ2-7,CSAREGTSVFSYEQYF,TGCAGTGCTAGAGAGGGGACTAGCGTATTCTCCTACGAGCAGTACTTC
few,TRBV7-7,NA,TRBJ2-1,CASSLRGALGDNEQFF,TGTGCCAGCAGCTTACGGGGAGCTCTAGGGGACAATGAGCAGTTCTTC
NA,TRBV7-2,TRBD2,TRBJ2-6,CASSLSGGGANVLTF,TGTGCCAGCAGCCTCAGCGGGGGTGGGGCCAACGTCCTGACTTTC
once,TRBV9,TRBD1,TRBJ2-1,CASSADREIYNEQFF,TGTGCCAGCAGCGCAGACAGGGAGATTTACAATGAGCAGTTCTTC
few,TRBV7-3,TRBD2,TRBJ2-5,CASSTTSGLRMGPQYF,TGTGCCAGCAGCACTACTAGCGGTCTGCGGATGGGGCCCCAGTACTTC
few,TRBV20-1,NA,TRBJ1-5,CSARDRRTGNQPQHF,TGCAGTGCTAGAGATCGGCGGACAGGCAATCAGCCCCAGCATTTT
few,TRBV12-3/TRBV12-4,NA,TRBJ2-5,CASSARQETQYF,TGTGCCAGCAGTGCCCGACAAGAGACCCAGTACTTC